This entry features one T cell receptor (beta chain) sequence. What it binds is unknown. This record comes from a study of T cells in Graves' hyperthyroidism and ophthalmopathy. Findings of the study overall: Blood also carried most thyroid clonotypes expanded above 0.001.

V was trimmed by 2 bases and J by 2 bases, leaving 7 bases between them. The CDR3 loop spans 13 amino acids. From germline, CDR1 is SEHNR and CDR2 FQNEAQ (reference sequence). A lack of ophthalmopathy progression within 18 months defined stable Graves' hyperthyroidism. The CDR3 regions of TCR beta were amplified from RNA transcripts. First-round RT-PCR targeting the TCR CDR3 was performed with the HTBI primer set. MiXCR, run by TCRdb on the multiplex PCR reads, gives a single entry per CDR3 protein. The profile shows approximately 400,000 distinct CDR3 sequences, 20% to 30% of them singletons. This sequence was found in a man in his fifties or sixties with Graves' hyperthyroidism. The chain links TRBV7-9 to TRBJ2-7; no clear D gene. Specimen: blood. CDR3 nucleotides: TGTGCCAGCAGCTTACCCGCCGCCTACGAGCAGTACTTC. Protein product: CASSLPAAYEQYF.